This T cell receptor beta chain was identified in a study of read filtering for tumor transcriptome and immune sequencing. About the study: Revised staging placed eight or nine patients in R-ISS I, some 17 in II, more than 5 in III. TCR-mapped reads were about 4 to 11 million with IR-seq versus roughly 80 to 1273 with RNA-seq.

V was cut by 3 bases and J by 7 bases, with 20 bases left in between. The CDR3 is 15 residues long. Molecular barcoded adaptors covering alpha/delta and beta/gamma chains were used on around 370 ng RNA. TCRdb called the reads again in MiXCR, with one record for every CDR3 protein. This sample has about 39,000 distinct CDR3 sequences, with roughly an eighth found just once. Study-level findings and limits: RNA-seq captured clonotypes less deeply and reliably than IR-seq.

For this clonotype: As yet, its antigen is unknown.

This chain joins TRBV5-3 and TRBJ2-7; D perhaps matches TRBD1 (6 bases). TRBV5-3 qualifies as an ORF whose function is uncertain. The sequence came from a donor at least 40 years old with multiple myeloma. The sequencing sample was made of a population of CD138-negative cells sorted from bone marrow. In DNA form, the CDR3 reads TGTGCCAGAAGCTCGTACGGGACAACTCGCGGGGAGCAGTACTTC. This encodes CARSSYGTTRGEQYF.